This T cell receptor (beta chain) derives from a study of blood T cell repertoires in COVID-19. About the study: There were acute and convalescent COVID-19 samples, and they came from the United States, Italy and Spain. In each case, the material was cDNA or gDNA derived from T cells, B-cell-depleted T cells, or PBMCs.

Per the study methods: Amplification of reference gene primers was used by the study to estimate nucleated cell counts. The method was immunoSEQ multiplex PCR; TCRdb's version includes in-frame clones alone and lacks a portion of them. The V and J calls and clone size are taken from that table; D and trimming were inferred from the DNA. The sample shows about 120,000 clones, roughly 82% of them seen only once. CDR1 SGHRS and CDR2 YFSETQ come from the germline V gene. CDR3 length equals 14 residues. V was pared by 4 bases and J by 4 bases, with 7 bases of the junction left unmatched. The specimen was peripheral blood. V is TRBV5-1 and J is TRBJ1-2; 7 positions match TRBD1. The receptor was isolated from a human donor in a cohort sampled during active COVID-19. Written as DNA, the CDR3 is TGCGCCAGCAGCGGCCGACAGGGCTCCTATGGCTACACCTTC. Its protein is CASSGRQGSYGYTF.